This is a list of T cell receptor beta chains from one sample in a study of blood T cell repertoires in COVID-19. The table came from immunoSEQ multiplex PCR; TCRdb's copy has only in-frame clones and leaves some out. This sample carries nearly 100,000 clones, 65% to 90% of them seen once, and the ten largest clones take about 1.7%. Specimen: peripheral blood. Receptors originate from a man older than 75 with acute or convalescent COVID-19. Both conserved end residues are part of each CDR3. A D gene is named only where the DNA matches it firmly. The size field is filled for only some rows; it gives once, few, many or a size class.

abundance,d_gene,v_gene,j_gene,CDR3aa,CDR3nt
NA,TRBD2,TRBV7-2,TRBJ2-2,CASSLEAGGPMNTGELFF,TGTGCCAGCAGCTTAGAAGCGGGAGGGCCCATGAACACCGGGGAGCTGTTTTTT
NA,TRBD1,TRBV6-2/TRBV6-3,TRBJ2-5,CASSPGTGGAGTQYF,TGTGCCAGCAGCCCAGGGACAGGGGGCGCGGGGACCCAGTACTTC
NA,NA,TRBV4-1,TRBJ2-2,CASSHLSGELFF,TGCGCCAGCAGCCATCTATCCGGGGAGCTGTTTTTT
NA,NA,TRBV10-3,TRBJ1-3,CAISESGGSGNTIYF,TGTGCCATCAGTGAGTCGGGGGGCTCTGGAAACACCATATATTTT
NA,TRBD1,TRBV3-1/TRBV3-2,TRBJ1-3,CASSLTGAGNTIYF,TGTGCCAGCAGCCTAACAGGGGCTGGAAACACCATATATTTT
NA,NA,TRBV28,TRBJ1-2,CASSLGGPYGYTF,TGTGCCAGCAGTTTAGGAGGGCCCTATGGCTACACCTTC
NA,NA,TRBV6-1,TRBJ2-2,CASSAEASTLNTGELFF,TGTGCCAGCAGTGCCGAGGCCTCTACTTTAAACACCGGGGAGCTGTTTTTT
few,TRBD2,TRBV2,TRBJ2-7,CAVRGDEQYF,TGTGCCGTGCGGGGGGACGAGCAGTACTTC
once,TRBD2,TRBV7-2,TRBJ2-4,CASSSAGTSLIQYF,TGTGCCAGCAGCTCGGCCGGGACTAGCCTCATTCAGTACTTC
NA,NA,TRBV24-1,TRBJ2-1,CATSDVAASYNEQFF,TGTGCCACCAGTGATGTAGCGGCTTCCTACAATGAGCAGTTCTTC
NA,NA,TRBV29-1,TRBJ2-7,CSSQGRSGEQYF,TGCAGCTCCCAGGGTCGTAGCGGCGAGCAGTACTTC
NA,TRBD2,TRBV6-2/TRBV6-3,TRBJ2-1,CASSNLGLADNEQFF,TGTGCCAGCAGCAACCTGGGGCTAGCGGACAATGAGCAGTTCTTC
NA,NA,TRBV6-2/TRBV6-3,TRBJ2-7,CASSYRGGPYEQYF,TGTGCCAGCAGTTACAGGGGAGGCCCCTACGAGCAGTACTTC
NA,TRBD1,TRBV19,TRBJ2-1,CASSATQGAYNEQFF,TGTGCCAGTAGTGCTACACAGGGGGCGTACAATGAGCAGTTCTTC
NA,TRBD2,TRBV9,TRBJ2-1,CASSVGTSYEQFF,TGTGCCAGCAGCGTAGGGACTAGCTATGAGCAGTTCTTC
NA,NA,TRBV2,TRBJ2-3,CASTRGTDTQYF,TGTGCCAGCACGAGGGGCACAGATACGCAGTATTTT
NA,TRBD1,TRBV19,TRBJ1-5,CASSIDRWTGGSPSNQPQHF,TGTGCCAGTAGTATAGATCGGTGGACAGGGGGTTCTCCTAGCAATCAGCCCCAGCATTTT
NA,NA,TRBV11-1,TRBJ1-2,CASSPQQGSGGYTF,TGTGCCAGCAGCCCTCAACAGGGTTCCGGTGGCTACACCTTC
NA,NA,TRBV4-2,TRBJ2-2,CASSQATGELFF,TGTGCCAGCAGCCAAGCAACCGGGGAGCTGTTTTTT
NA,NA,TRBV5-1,TRBJ1-2,CASSSDGQRNYGYTF,TGCGCCAGCAGCTCAGACGGACAGCGTAACTATGGCTACACCTTC
NA,NA,TRBV6-5,TRBJ2-2,CASSYSGGLNTGELFF,TGTGCCAGCAGTTACTCCGGGGGGCTTAACACCGGGGAGCTGTTTTTT
once,TRBD1,TRBV6-6,TRBJ2-2,CASSYSGQGAEELFF,TGTGCCAGCAGTTACTCCGGACAGGGGGCGGAGGAGCTGTTTTTT
NA,NA,TRBV15,TRBJ2-1,CATSRGAGTPVGYEQFF,TGTGCCACCAGCAGGGGGGCCGGGACACCAGTTGGATATGAGCAGTTCTTC